This TCR beta chain was profiled in a study of cytomegalovirus exposure and HLA in healthy donors. The donors were members of the validation cohort, which comprised 90 to 150 subjects and was separate from the first cohort of roughly 700 subjects. The assay was immunoSEQ multiplex PCR, and TCRdb's table has in-frame clones only and misses some. The sample holds 70,000 or so clones, over 90% seen once. V was clipped by 2 bases and J by 5 bases, with 7 bases between them. Germline CDR1 reads WSHSY; CDR2 reads SAAADI. The CDR3 has 12 residues. The chain uses TRBV10-2 and TRBJ2-7, with D unclear. This TCR derives from a young woman in good health and CMV-seronegative. The source material was PBMCs. CDR3 amino acids: CASSEGSDEQYF. The CDR3, as DNA: TGCGCCAGCAGTGAGGGCAGCGACGAGCAGTACTTC.